This record covers a single T cell receptor beta chain. Time point defined: blood 2 weeks post-SBRT. Specified treatment: 15 Gy SBRT to primary tumor, nephrectomy 4 weeks later. The germline gives CDR1 LNHNV, CDR2 YYDKDF (reference sequence). J lost 5 bases, V lost 6 bases, and 5 bases had no gene match. The CDR3 has 14 amino acids. Measured with immunoSEQ multiplex PCR; TCRdb has only the in-frame clones, and not every one. Of tens of thousands of clones listed, 86% are singletons. This sample is part of a study of radiation and T cells in renal cell carcinoma. This clonotype originated in a woman between 50 and 59 years old with renal cell carcinoma. The chain has TRBV15 and TRBJ1-4; 8 bases line up with TRBD1. The specimen was blood, collected from a patient whose treatment included radiotherapy and nephrectomy. CDR3 DNA: TGTGCCACCAGTCGGACAGGGTTCAATGAAAAACTGTTTTTT. It is translated as CATSRTGFNEKLFF.